The entry below gives a single T cell receptor (beta chain) sequence along with its context. These data originate in a study of blood T cell repertoires in COVID-19. Study-level background: Spain, Italy and the United States supplied samples that represented acute and convalescent COVID-19.

Seattle-derived patients entered the study during active infection and were followed longitudinally. The CDR3 contains 14 residues. CDR1 and CDR2 (germline): GTSNPN, SVGIG (reference sequence). The V gene lost 0 bases and the J gene lost 8 bases, with 16 bases spanning the gap. Original processing methods: Amplification from reference gene primers served as the basis for estimated nucleated cell counts. Produced via immunoSEQ multiplex PCR; TCRdb's table is partial and in-frame only. V, J and clone size derive from that table, while D and trimming were established from the DNA sequence. Of roughly 250,000 clones listed, approximately 86% were seen once; the top ten hold around 1%.

The specimen sequenced was peripheral blood. The rearrangement uses TRBV30 and TRBJ1-2, with D uncertain. The sequence was collected from a human donor with COVID-19, enrolled during active disease. The donor label of this sample is uncertain. The CDR3 DNA reads as TGTGCCTGGAGTGTACTCGGAGGGTATCGGGGCTACACCTTC. Translating gives CAWSVLGGYRGYTF.